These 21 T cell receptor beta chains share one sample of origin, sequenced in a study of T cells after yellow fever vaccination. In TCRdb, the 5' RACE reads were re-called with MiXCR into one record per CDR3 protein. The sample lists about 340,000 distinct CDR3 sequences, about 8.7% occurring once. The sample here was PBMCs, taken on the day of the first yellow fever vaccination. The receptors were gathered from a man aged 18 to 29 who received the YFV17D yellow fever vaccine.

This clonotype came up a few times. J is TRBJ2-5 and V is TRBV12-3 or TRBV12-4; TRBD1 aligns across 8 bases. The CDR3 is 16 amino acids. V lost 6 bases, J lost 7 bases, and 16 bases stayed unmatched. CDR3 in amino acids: CASSRKGTGRGGTQYF. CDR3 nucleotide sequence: TGTGCCAGCAGCCGCAAAGGGACAGGCCGAGGGGGGACCCAGTACTTC.

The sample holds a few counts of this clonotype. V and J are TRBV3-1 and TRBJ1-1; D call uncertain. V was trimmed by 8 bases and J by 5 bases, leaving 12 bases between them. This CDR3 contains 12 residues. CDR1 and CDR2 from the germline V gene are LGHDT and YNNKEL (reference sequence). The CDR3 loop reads CASRESGTEAFF. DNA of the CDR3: TGTGCCAGCCGCGAGTCGGGGACTGAAGCTTTCTTT.

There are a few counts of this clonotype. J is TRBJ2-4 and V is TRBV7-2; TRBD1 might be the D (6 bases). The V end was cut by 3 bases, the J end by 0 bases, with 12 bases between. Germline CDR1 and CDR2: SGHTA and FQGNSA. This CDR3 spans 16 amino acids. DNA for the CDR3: TGTGCCAGCAGCTTCAGGGGTGGTACAGCCAAAAACATTCAGTACTTC. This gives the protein CASSFRGGTAKNIQYF.

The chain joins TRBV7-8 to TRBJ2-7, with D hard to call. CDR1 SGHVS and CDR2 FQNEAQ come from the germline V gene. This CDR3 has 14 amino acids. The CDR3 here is CASSLGVGFHEQNV. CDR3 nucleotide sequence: TGTGCCAGCAGCTTAGGTGTAGGGTTTCACGAGCAGAACGTC.

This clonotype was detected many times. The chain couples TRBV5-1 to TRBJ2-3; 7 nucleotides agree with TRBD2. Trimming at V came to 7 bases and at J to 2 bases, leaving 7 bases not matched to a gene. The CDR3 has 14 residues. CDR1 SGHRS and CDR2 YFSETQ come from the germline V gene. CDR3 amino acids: CASSPAGDTDTQYF. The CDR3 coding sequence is TGCGCCAGCTCCCCGGCGGGAGACACAGATACGCAGTATTTT.

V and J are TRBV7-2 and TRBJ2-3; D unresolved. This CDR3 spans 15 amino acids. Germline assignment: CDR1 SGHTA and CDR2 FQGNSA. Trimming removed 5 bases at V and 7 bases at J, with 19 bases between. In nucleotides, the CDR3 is TGTGCCAGCAGCGCCGTCCAGGCCGTTGCGAATACGCAGTATTTT. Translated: CASSAVQAVANTQYF. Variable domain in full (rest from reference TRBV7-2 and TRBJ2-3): GAGVSQSPSNKVTEKGKDVELRCDPISGHTALYWYRQSLGQGLEFLIYFQGNSAPDKSGLPSDRFSAERTGGSVSTLTIQRTQQEDSAVYLCASSAVQAVANTQYFGPGTRLTVL.

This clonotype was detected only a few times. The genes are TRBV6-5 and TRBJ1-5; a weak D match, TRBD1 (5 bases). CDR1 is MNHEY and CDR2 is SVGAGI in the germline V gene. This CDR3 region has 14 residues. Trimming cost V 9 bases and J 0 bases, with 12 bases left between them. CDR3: CASTTAYSNQPQHF. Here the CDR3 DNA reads TGTGCCAGTACGACAGCATATAGCAATCAGCCCCAGCATTTT.

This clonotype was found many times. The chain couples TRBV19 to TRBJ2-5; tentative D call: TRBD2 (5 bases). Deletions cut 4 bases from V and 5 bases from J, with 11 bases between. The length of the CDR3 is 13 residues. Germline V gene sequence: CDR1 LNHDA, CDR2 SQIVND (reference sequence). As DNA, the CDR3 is TGTGCCAGTAGTACAACCCAGCGGGAGACCCAGTACTTC. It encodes CASSTTQRETQYF.

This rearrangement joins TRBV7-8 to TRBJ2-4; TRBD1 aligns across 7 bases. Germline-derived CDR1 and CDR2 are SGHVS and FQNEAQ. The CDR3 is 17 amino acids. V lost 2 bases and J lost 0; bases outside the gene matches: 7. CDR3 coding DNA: TGTGCCAGCAGCTTACGGCGGACAGGCCTAGCCAAAAACATTCAGTACTTC. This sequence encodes CASSLRRTGLAKNIQYF.

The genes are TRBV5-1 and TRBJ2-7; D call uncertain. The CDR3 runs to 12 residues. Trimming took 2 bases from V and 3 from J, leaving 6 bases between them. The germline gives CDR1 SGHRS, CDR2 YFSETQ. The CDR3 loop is CASSFKDYEQYV. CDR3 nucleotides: TGCGCCAGCAGCTTTAAAGACTACGAGCAGTACGTC.

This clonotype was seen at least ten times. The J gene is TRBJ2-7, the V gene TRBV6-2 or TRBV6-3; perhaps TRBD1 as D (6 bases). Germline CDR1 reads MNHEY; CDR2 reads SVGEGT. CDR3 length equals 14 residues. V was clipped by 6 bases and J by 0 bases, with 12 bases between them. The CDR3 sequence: CASRYTGNSYEQYV. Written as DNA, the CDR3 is TGTGCCAGCAGGTACACAGGGAACTCCTACGAGCAGTACGTC.

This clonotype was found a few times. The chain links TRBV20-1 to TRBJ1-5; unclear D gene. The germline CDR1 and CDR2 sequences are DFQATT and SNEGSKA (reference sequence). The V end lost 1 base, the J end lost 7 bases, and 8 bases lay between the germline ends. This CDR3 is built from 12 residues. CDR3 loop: CSARVIGQPQHF. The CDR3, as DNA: TGCAGTGCTAGAGTTATTGGGCAGCCCCAGCATTTT.

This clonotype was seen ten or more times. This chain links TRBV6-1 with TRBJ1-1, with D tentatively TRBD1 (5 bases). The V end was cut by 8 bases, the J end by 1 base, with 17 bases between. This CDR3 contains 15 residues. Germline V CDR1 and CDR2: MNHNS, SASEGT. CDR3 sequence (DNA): TGTGCCAGCGTATCCTTCACCGGGGGGAACACTGAAGCTTTCTTT. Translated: CASVSFTGGNTEAFF.

The CDR3, as DNA: TGTGCCAGCAGCTTAGCGGCAGGAACCGGGGAGCTGTTTTTT. Amino acid sequence: CASSLAAGTGELFF. The chain employs TRBV7-2 and TRBJ2-2; D unclear. V was pared by 0 bases and J by 5 bases, with 7 bases between. Germline assignment: CDR1 SGHTA and CDR2 FQGNSA. This CDR3 region has 14 residues.

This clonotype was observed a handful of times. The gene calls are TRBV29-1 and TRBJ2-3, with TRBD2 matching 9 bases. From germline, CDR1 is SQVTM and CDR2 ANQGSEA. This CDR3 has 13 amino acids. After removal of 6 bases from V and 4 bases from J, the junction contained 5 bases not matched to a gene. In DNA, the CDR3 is TGCAGCGTCCGCGGGGGGGCCTCAGATACGCAGTATTTT. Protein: CSVRGGASDTQYF.

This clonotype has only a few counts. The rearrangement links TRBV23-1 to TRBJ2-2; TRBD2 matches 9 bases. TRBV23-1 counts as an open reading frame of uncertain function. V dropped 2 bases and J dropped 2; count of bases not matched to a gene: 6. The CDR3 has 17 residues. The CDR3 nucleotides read TGCGCCAGCAGTCAAGGAAGCGGGGGGTCAAACACCGGGGAGCTGTTTTTT. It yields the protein CASSQGSGGSNTGELFF.

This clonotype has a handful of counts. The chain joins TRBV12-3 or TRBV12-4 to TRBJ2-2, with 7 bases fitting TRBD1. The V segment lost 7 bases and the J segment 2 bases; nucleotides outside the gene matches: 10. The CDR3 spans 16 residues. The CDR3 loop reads CASNQPGQLNTGELFF. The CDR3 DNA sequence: TGTGCCAGCAATCAGCCGGGACAGCTCAACACCGGGGAGCTGTTTTTT.

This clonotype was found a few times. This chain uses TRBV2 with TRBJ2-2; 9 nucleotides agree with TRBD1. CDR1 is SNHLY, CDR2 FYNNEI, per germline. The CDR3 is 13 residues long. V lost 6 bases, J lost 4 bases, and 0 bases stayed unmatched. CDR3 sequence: CASRGQGTGELFF. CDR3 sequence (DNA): TGTGCCAGCAGGGGACAGGGCACCGGGGAGCTGTTTTTT.

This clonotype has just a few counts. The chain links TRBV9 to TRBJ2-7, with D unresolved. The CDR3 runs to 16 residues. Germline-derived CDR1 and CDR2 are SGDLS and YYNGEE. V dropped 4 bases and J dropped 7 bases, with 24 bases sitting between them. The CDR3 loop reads CASSSYPGRPFQEQYF. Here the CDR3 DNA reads TGTGCCAGCAGCTCATACCCGGGCCGACCTTTTCAAGAGCAGTACTTC.

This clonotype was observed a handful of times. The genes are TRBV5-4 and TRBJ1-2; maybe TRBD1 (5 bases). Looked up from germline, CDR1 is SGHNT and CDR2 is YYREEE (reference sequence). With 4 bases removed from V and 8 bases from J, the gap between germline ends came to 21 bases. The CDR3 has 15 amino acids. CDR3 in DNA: TGTGCCAGCAGCCCCGCGGTCGGGGACGGTTGGGGCTACACCTTC. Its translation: CASSPAVGDGWGYTF.

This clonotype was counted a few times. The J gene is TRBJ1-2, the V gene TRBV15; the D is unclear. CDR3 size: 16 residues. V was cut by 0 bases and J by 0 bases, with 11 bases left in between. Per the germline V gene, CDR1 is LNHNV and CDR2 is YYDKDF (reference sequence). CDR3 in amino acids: CATSRDRRAANYGYTF. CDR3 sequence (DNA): TGTGCCACCAGCAGAGATCGACGCGCAGCTAACTATGGCTACACCTTC. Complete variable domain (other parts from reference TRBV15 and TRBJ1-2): DAMVIQNPRYQVTQFGKPVTLSCSQTLNHNVMYWYQQKSSQAPKLLFHYYDKDFNNEADTPDNFQSRRPNTSFCFLDIRSPGLGDTAMYLCATSRDRRAANYGYTFGSGTRLTVV.